Listed here is a single T cell receptor (beta chain). The CDR3 runs 14 residues. The germline V gene encodes CDR1 SGHRS and CDR2 YFSETQ. V gave up 6 bases and J gave up 4 bases; unmatched junction bases: 4. Original analysis: Amplified reference gene primers provided the basis for estimating nucleated cell counts. The data were produced by immunoSEQ multiplex PCR, yet TCRdb's version contains in-frame clones alone and is incomplete. V and J calls and clone size are given by that table; D and trimming were obtained from the DNA. The sample shows under 100,000 clones, approximately 90% of them seen only once. This entry comes from a study of blood T cell repertoires in COVID-19.

V and J are TRBV5-1 and TRBJ2-1; 10 bases match TRBD1. The clonotype comes from a man in his fifties with acute or convalescent COVID-19. Sequencing used peripheral blood. The CDR3 nucleotides read TGCGCCAGCAAGGAGGACAGGGGGTACAATGAGCAGTTCTTC. Residues: CASKEDRGYNEQFF. The complete variable domain, with remaining parts taken from reference TRBV5-1 and TRBJ2-1, reads KAGVTQTPRYLIKTRGQQVTLSCSPISGHRSVSWYQQTPGQGLQFLFEYFSETQRNKGNFPGRFSGRQFSNSRSEMNVSTLELGDSALYLCASKEDRGYNEQFFGPGTRLTVL.